The 9 T cell receptor beta chains presented below share a single source sample, sequenced in a study of shared clonotypes between healthy human individuals. The protocol was immunoSEQ multiplex PCR, while the TCRdb copy is restricted to in-frame clones and leaves out a portion. This sample has over 2 million clones, with approximately 95% found just once. Sequencing was performed on naive CD4+ T cells sorted from blood. As to subset: CD45RA+ positively selected. These TCRs come from a man aged 18 to 35 in good health.

Here the CDR3 reads CASSLSGTSFGEQYF. The CDR3 DNA reads as TGTGCCAGCAGCCTTTCCGGGACTAGCTTCGGCGAGCAGTACTTC. V usage is TRBV7-2 and J usage is TRBJ2-7; 9 bases align to TRBD2. The germline V gene has CDR1 SGHTA and CDR2 FQGNSA. V trimming: 5 bases; J trimming: 6 bases; junction bases outside the gene matches: 11. The CDR3 loop spans 15 amino acids.

This clone was seen just once. The gene calls are TRBV5-1 and TRBJ2-2; 14 positions match TRBD2. The germline CDR1 and CDR2 sequences are SGHRS and YFSETQ. V was pared by 0 bases and J by 0 bases, with 1 base of the junction left unmatched. The CDR3 is 18 residues long. CDR3 residues: CASSLAGLAGANTGELFF. The DNA of the CDR3 is TGCGCCAGCAGCTTGGCGGGACTAGCGGGGGCGAACACCGGGGAGCTGTTTTTT.

This chain links TRBV9 with TRBJ2-7; possibly TRBD2 for D (6 bases). The CDR3 length is 13 residues. Trimming stripped 0 bases from V and 6 bases from J, with 10 bases between. Germline V gene sequence: CDR1 SGDLS, CDR2 YYNGEE. The CDR3 loop is CASSVAGGTEQYF. The CDR3 DNA reads as TGTGCCAGCAGCGTAGCTGGAGGGACCGAGCAGTACTTC.

About this clone: Other DNA sequences in the same sample also yield this CDR3. The chain has TRBV5-1 and TRBJ2-1; D remains ambiguous. Germline values: CDR1 SGHRS, CDR2 YFSETQ. Trimming removed 0 bases from V and 9 bases from J, with 4 bases in between. The CDR3 contains 11 residues. DNA for the CDR3: TGCGCCAGCAGCTTGGAGGGTGAGCAGTTCTTC. Translation: CASSLEGEQFF. The full variable domain, its missing parts supplied by reference TRBV5-1 and TRBJ2-1, is KAGVTQTPRYLIKTRGQQVTLSCSPISGHRSVSWYQQTPGQGLQFLFEYFSETQRNKGNFPGRFSGRQFSNSRSEMNVSTLELGDSALYLCASSLEGEQFFGPGTRLTVL.

CDR3 protein: CASSQADATNEKLFF. The CDR3, as DNA: TGCGCCAGCAGCCAAGCTGACGCAACTAATGAAAAACTGTTTTTT. V usage is TRBV4-1 and J usage is TRBJ1-4; D is ambiguous. The germline V gene has CDR1 MGHRA and CDR2 YSYEKL. The V end lost 1 base, the J end lost 0 bases, and 6 bases lay between the germline ends. CDR3 size: 15 residues.

The V call is TRBV6-1, the J call TRBJ1-5; 7 nucleotides line up with TRBD1. The trim removed 0 bases at V and 4 bases at J, leaving 3 bases unmatched. The CDR3 runs to 15 residues. CDR1 and CDR2 (germline): MNHNS, SASEGT. This CDR3 is CASSEAGGGNQPQHF. The CDR3 coding sequence is TGTGCCAGCAGTGAAGCAGGGGGCGGTAATCAGCCCCAGCATTTT.

The chain is built from TRBV7-3 and TRBJ2-2, with a possible D match to TRBD2 (6 bases). The V and J ends lost 5 bases and 5 bases respectively, with 15 bases between them. CDR1 is SGHTA, CDR2 FQGTGA, per germline. The CDR3 is 15 residues long. The CDR3 protein is CASSPGDRGTGELFF. DNA of the CDR3: TGTGCCAGCAGCCCGGGGGACCGGGGGACCGGGGAGCTGTTTTTT.

In this sample, this clone turned up once. The CDR3 DNA reads TGTGCCAGCAGTTACTCCCACTCTCCCGGGGAGCAGTACTTC. The encoded protein is CASSYSHSPGEQYF. The genes are TRBV6-5 and TRBJ2-7, with unresolved D. V dropped 0 bases and J dropped 7 bases, with 13 bases sitting between them. CDR3 size: 14 residues. Germline V lookup: CDR1 MNHEY, CDR2 SVGAGI.

V gene TRBV15 combines with J gene TRBJ2-6, with D tentatively TRBD1 (6 bases). The germline V gene has CDR1 LNHNV and CDR2 YYDKDF (reference sequence). Trimming left V 4 bases short and J 2 bases short, with 9 bases between. The length of the CDR3 is 15 residues. The CDR3 sequence: CATSKRQAGANVLTF. CDR3 DNA: TGTGCCACCAGCAAGAGACAGGCTGGGGCCAACGTCCTGACTTTC. Looking up the rest from reference TRBV15 and TRBJ2-6 gives the full variable domain: DAMVIQNPRYQVTQFGKPVTLSCSQTLNHNVMYWYQQKSSQAPKLLFHYYDKDFNNEADTPDNFQSRRPNTSFCFLDIRSPGLGDTAMYLCATSKRQAGANVLTFGAGSRLTVL.